This T cell receptor beta chain was recovered during a study of regulatory T cells in long-lasting Graves disease. In this sample, this clonotype turned up many times. Investigators prepared the TCR beta libraries by applying iRepertoire HTBI primers and Arm-PCR of CDR3 regions. TCRdb independently ran MiXCR on the multiplex PCR reads; one entry per CDR3 protein. The sample holds 680,000 or so distinct CDR3 sequences, around 17% seen once. The CDR3 has 19 residues. The germline V gene has CDR1 SEHNR and CDR2 FQNEAQ (reference sequence). V trimming: 4 bases; J trimming: 8 bases; junction bases outside the gene matches: 25. Specified time point: newly diagnosed GD, antithyroid drugs for less than 3 months. Isolated PBMC RNA provided the starting material for the TCR library. The sample was also linked to a second study, of T cells in Graves' hyperthyroidism and ophthalmopathy. That source notes: Stable disease denoted Graves' hyperthyroidism without ophthalmopathy progression within 18 months. Patients showing uncontrolled infection, other autoimmune disease, pregnancy or lactation were ineligible. Diagnosis relied on clinical symptoms, serum thyroxine and TRAb, thyroid ultrasound and orbital computed tomography. TCR CDR3 regions were first amplified by RT-PCR with HTBI primers.

The source was peripheral blood mononuclear cells (PBMCs), collected at new diagnosis, from a patient treated with antithyroid drugs. V is TRBV7-9 and J is TRBJ1-2, with 7 positions matching TRBD1. This clonotype was sampled from a woman aged 25 to 39 with Graves disease. The CDR3 DNA is TGTGCCAGCAGCTCCGCACTACGACGGAGGAACAGGGGAATAGGAGGCTACACCTTC. Protein: CASSSALRRRNRGIGGYTF. Drawing the rest from reference TRBV7-9 and TRBJ1-2, the complete variable domain is DTGVSQNPRHKITKRGQNVTFRCDPISEHNRLYWYRQTLGQGPEFLTYFQNEAQLEKSRLLSDRFSAERPKGSFSTLEIQRTEQGDSAMYLCASSSALRRRNRGIGGYTFGSGTRLTVV.